These 23 T cell receptor beta chains came from one sample sequenced in a study of T cell responses to AZD1222 COVID-19 vaccine. TCRdb's copy holds only in-frame clones and misses some; the assay was immunoSEQ multiplex PCR. The table lists around 110,000 clones, about 91% of them singletons. Sequencing was performed on peripheral blood, taken on day 0 of AZD1222 vaccination. Receptors were obtained from an adult in good health.

V and J are TRBV6-6 and TRBJ1-2; D gene uncertain. The germline gives CDR1 MNHNY, CDR2 SVGAGI (reference sequence). V was pared by 5 bases and J by 3 bases, with 4 bases between. The CDR3 runs to 11 residues. This CDR3 is CASSPDYGYTF. The CDR3 DNA sequence: TGTGCCAGCAGTCCCGACTATGGCTACACCTTC.

The J gene is TRBJ1-1, the V gene TRBV7-2; TRBD1 is a possible D gene (5 bases). The CDR3 consists of 14 residues. The ends were cut back, 9 bases at V and 1 base at J, with 15 bases in the middle. The V gene's germline CDR1 is SGHTA and CDR2 FQGNSA. CDR3 sequence: CASRRGVENTEAFF. The CDR3 DNA is TGTGCCAGTAGAAGAGGGGTCGAGAACACTGAAGCTTTCTTT.

This clone was counted a single time. The chain joins TRBV7-2 to TRBJ2-1; D is uncertain. The CDR3 covers 13 residues. In germline, CDR1 is SGHTA, CDR2 FQGNSA. With 1 base removed from V and 4 bases from J, the gap between germline ends came to 5 bases. In DNA, the CDR3 is TGTGCCAGCAGCTTAGTGGGGTACAATGAGCAGTTCTTC. Amino acids: CASSLVGYNEQFF. Full variable domain (rest looked up from reference TRBV7-2 and TRBJ2-1): GAGVSQSPSNKVTEKGKDVELRCDPISGHTALYWYRQSLGQGLEFLIYFQGNSAPDKSGLPSDRFSAERTGGSVSTLTIQRTQQEDSAVYLCASSLVGYNEQFFGPGTRLTVL.

This clone was recorded only once. The rearrangement uses TRBV5-1 and TRBJ2-1, with TRBD1 matching over 7 bases. The V gene's germline CDR1 is SGHRS and CDR2 YFSETQ. V shed 4 bases, J shed 2 bases, and the junction held 6 bases outside the gene matches. The CDR3 totals 15 residues. This CDR3 reads CASSRGQSTYNEQFF. For the CDR3, the DNA is TGCGCCAGCAGCAGGGGACAGTCAACCTACAATGAGCAGTTCTTC.

The CDR3, as DNA: TGTGCCAGCAGCTCCCGGGACAGGGCTTACAATGAGCAGTTCTTC. It yields the protein CASSSRDRAYNEQFF. V usage is TRBV9 and J usage is TRBJ2-1; 9 bases are shared with TRBD1. V lost 4 bases to trimming and J lost 4 bases; unmatched junction nucleotides: 6. The CDR3 is made up of 15 amino acids. The germline V gene has CDR1 SGDLS and CDR2 YYNGEE.

V and J are TRBV4-3 and TRBJ2-1; 9 positions agree with TRBD2. The CDR3 length is 18 residues. J lost 8 bases, V lost 4 bases, and 18 bases had no gene match. Germline V CDR1 and CDR2: LGHNA, YSLEER. The CDR3 DNA is TGCGCCAGCAGCCTCTCTCCGATTAGCGGGAGCGGCAGGGATGAGCAGTTCTTC. It translates to CASSLSPISGSGRDEQFF.

The chain has TRBV6-4 and TRBJ1-2, with D hard to call. Trimming removed 2 bases from V and 1 base from J, with 8 bases in between. The CDR3 extends over 14 amino acids. Germline V gives CDR1 MRHNA, CDR2 SNTAGT. In DNA, the CDR3 is TGTGCCAGCAGTGACCGGGAACTTAACTATGGCTACACCTTC. It is translated as CASSDRELNYGYTF.

The chain combines TRBV28 with TRBJ2-7; 9 bases fit TRBD1. Germline CDR1 MDHEN, CDR2 SYDVKM. This CDR3 comprises 16 residues. The junction had 11 bases not matched to a gene; V was cut back by 6 bases and J by 2 bases. CDR3 bases: TGTGCCAGCAGCAACGCCGGGACAGGGACCGCCTACGAGCAGTACTTC. It codes for CASSNAGTGTAYEQYF.

The chain carries TRBV28 and TRBJ1-2; perhaps TRBD1 as D (5 bases). This CDR3 has 14 residues. Germline CDR1 reads MDHEN; CDR2 reads SYDVKM. V lost 10 bases and J lost 4, with 19 bases in between. CDR3 in amino acids: CATLKGSVSYGYTF. The DNA for the CDR3 is TGTGCCACCCTCAAGGGGTCGGTTAGCTATGGCTACACCTTC.

The chain joins TRBV7-3 to TRBJ1-5; D remains unclear. Trimming removed 6 bases from V and 4 bases from J, with 10 bases in between. CDR1 and CDR2 (germline): SGHTA, FQGTGA. The CDR3 covers 13 residues. The CDR3 sequence: CASSLTKNQPQHF. The CDR3 region has the DNA TGTGCCAGCAGTCTTACCAAAAATCAGCCCCAGCATTTT. Drawing the rest from reference TRBV7-3 and TRBJ1-5, the complete variable domain is GAGVSQTPSNKVTEKGKYVELRCDPISGHTALYWYRQSLGQGPEFLIYFQGTGAADDSGLPNDRFFAVRPEGSVSTLKIQRTERGDSAVYLCASSLTKNQPQHFGDGTRLSIL.

V usage is TRBV6-2 or TRBV6-3 and J usage is TRBJ2-3, with 11 bases that match TRBD1. Trimming at V came to 6 bases and at J to 2 bases, leaving 13 bases not matched to a gene. Germline V CDR1 and CDR2: MNHEY, SVGEGT. CDR3 size: 18 residues. CDR3 amino acids: CASSYGAMDRGLTDTQYF. For the CDR3, the DNA is TGTGCCAGCAGCTATGGCGCGATGGACAGGGGGCTCACAGATACGCAGTATTTT.

The chain recombines TRBV24-1 with TRBJ1-1; D might be TRBD1 (5 bases). Trimming took off 7 bases at V and 1 base at J, with 12 bases between the two ends. Per the germline V gene, CDR1 is KGHDR and CDR2 is SFDVKD. This CDR3 has 14 amino acids. CDR3 DNA sequence: TGTGCCACCAGCTCTTCAGGGAAGAACACTGAAGCTTTCTTT. As protein: CATSSSGKNTEAFF.

The chain carries TRBV4-3 and TRBJ1-5; D is ambiguous. CDR3 length equals 15 residues. Germline V CDR1 and CDR2: LGHNA, YSLEER. Trimming pared 0 bases from V and 6 bases from J, leaving 12 bases between. In nucleotides, the CDR3 is TGCGCCAGCAGCCAAGATTGGCGGGGTGGTCAGCCCCAGCATTTT. It translates to CASSQDWRGGQPQHF.

This chain links TRBV27 with TRBJ2-4; a possible D gene is TRBD1 (6 bases). The CDR3 covers 14 residues. Germline loops: CDR1 MNHEY, CDR2 SMNVEV (reference sequence). Trimming stripped 5 bases from V and 6 bases from J, with 14 bases between. For the CDR3, the DNA is TGTGCCAGCAGTATAAACCGGGACACAAACATTCAGTACTTC. Its translation is CASSINRDTNIQYF.

The rearrangement uses TRBV27 and TRBJ2-7, with no clear D. This CDR3 spans 14 amino acids. Germline V lookup: CDR1 MNHEY, CDR2 SMNVEV (reference sequence). V was trimmed by 0 bases and J by 2 bases, leaving 8 bases between them. CDR3 amino acids: CASSLSYGPYEQYF. In DNA form, the CDR3 reads TGTGCCAGCAGTTTATCCTATGGCCCCTACGAGCAGTACTTC.

The CDR3 DNA follows: TGTGCCAGCAGCTTAGAAGCGGGCCATGACCAACTAAGCTCCTACAATGAGCAGTTCTTC. This encodes CASSLEAGHDQLSSYNEQFF. This chain joins TRBV11-2 and TRBJ2-1, with a tentative D call TRBD2 (6 bases). This CDR3 contains 20 residues. The germline V and J ends were trimmed by 0 bases and 0 bases, with 21 bases remaining between them. Germline-derived CDR1 and CDR2 are SGHAT and FQNNGV.

The CDR3 sequence is CAWASVETQYF. The CDR3 DNA reads as TGTGCCTGGGCTAGCGTGGAGACCCAGTACTTC. The chain couples TRBV30 to TRBJ2-5; D perhaps matches TRBD2 (6 bases). The germline CDR1 and CDR2 sequences are GTSNPN and SVGIG (reference sequence). The V end was cut by 5 bases, the J end by 5 bases, with 9 bases between. CDR3 length: 11 residues.

This clone appeared once. The gene calls are TRBV11-3 and TRBJ2-1, with 9 positions matching TRBD1. Trimming at V came to 1 base and at J to 4 bases, leaving 5 bases not matched to a gene. Germline lookup yields CDR1 SGHNT and CDR2 YENEEA. This CDR3 spans 16 amino acids. The CDR3 loop is CASSLGMTGGYNEQFF. The CDR3 coding sequence is TGTGCCAGCAGCTTAGGAATGACAGGGGGTTACAATGAGCAGTTCTTC.

V is TRBV3-1 (or the pseudogene TRBV3-2) and J is TRBJ1-2, with TRBD1 identical over 12 bases. The CDR3 is made up of 17 amino acids. In germline, CDR1 is LGHDT, CDR2 YNNKEL (reference sequence). V lost 2 bases to trimming and J lost 4 bases; unmatched junction nucleotides: 8. The CDR3 sequence: CASSQYTGTGGIYGYTF. In DNA form, the CDR3 reads TGTGCCAGCAGCCAATATACCGGGACAGGGGGCATCTATGGCTACACCTTC.

The V call is TRBV5-4, the J call TRBJ2-7; TRBD1 might be the D (6 bases). The CDR3 loop spans 14 amino acids. Germline loops: CDR1 SGHNT, CDR2 YYREEE (reference sequence). Trimming shortened V by 5 bases and J by 6 bases, and 18 bases separated the two germline ends. CDR3 amino acids: CASRRQQGMSEQYF. The CDR3 nucleotides are TGTGCCAGCAGACGGCAACAGGGAATGTCCGAGCAGTACTTC.

The chain carries TRBV6-5 and TRBJ2-7, with 11 bases that match TRBD1. The CDR3 loop spans 15 amino acids. From germline, CDR1 is MNHEY and CDR2 SVGAGI. With V trimmed by 6 bases and J by 3 bases, 7 bases remained unmatched. The CDR3, as DNA: TGTGCCAGCAGGCTGTCCGGGACAGGGGGCTACGAGCAGTACTTC. Protein product: CASRLSGTGGYEQYF.

This clone has just one count. V usage is TRBV14 and J usage is TRBJ1-2, with D perhaps TRBD1 (6 bases). CDR1 is SGHDN and CDR2 is FVKESK in the germline V gene. The CDR3 totals 17 residues. V was trimmed by 1 base and J by 3 bases, leaving 18 bases between them. The CDR3 region is CASSQVDWGRPDYGYTF. The DNA of the CDR3 is TGTGCCAGCAGCCAAGTCGACTGGGGGCGCCCCGACTATGGCTACACCTTC.

The genes are TRBV27 and TRBJ2-1; 8 bases map to TRBD2. Looked up from germline, CDR1 is MNHEY and CDR2 is SMNVEV (reference sequence). V lost 6 bases to trimming and J lost 3 bases; unmatched junction nucleotides: 7. CDR3 size: 15 residues. The CDR3, as DNA: TGTGCCAGCAGGATGCGGGGGGCTGGCTACAATGAGCAGTTCTTC. It is translated as CASRMRGAGYNEQFF.